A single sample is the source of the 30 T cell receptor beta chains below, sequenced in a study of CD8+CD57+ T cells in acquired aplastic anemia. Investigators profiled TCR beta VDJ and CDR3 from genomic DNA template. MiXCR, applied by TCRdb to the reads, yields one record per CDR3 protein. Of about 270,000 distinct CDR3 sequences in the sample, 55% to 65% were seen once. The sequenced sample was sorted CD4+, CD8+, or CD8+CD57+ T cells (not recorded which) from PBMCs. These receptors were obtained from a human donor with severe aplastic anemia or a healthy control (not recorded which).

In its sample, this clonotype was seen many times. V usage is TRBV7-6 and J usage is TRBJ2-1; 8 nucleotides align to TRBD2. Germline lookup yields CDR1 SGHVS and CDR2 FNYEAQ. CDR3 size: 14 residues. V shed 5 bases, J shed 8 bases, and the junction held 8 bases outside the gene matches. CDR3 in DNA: TGTGCCAGCAGCGTCCGGGGGGGCATTGATGAGCAGTTCTTC. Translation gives CASSVRGGIDEQFF.

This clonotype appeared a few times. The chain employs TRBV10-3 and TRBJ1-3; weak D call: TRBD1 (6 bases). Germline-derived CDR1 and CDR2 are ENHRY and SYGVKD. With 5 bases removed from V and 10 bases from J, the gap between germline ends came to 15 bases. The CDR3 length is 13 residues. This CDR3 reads CAISRGGGETIYF. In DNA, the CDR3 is TGTGCCATCAGTCGGGGGGGCGGGGAGACCATATATTTT.

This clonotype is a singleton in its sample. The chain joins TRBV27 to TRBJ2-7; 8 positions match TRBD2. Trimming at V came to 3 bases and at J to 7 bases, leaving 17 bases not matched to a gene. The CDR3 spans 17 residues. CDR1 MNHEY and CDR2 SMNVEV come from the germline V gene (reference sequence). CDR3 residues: CASSFKALAGGFLEQYF. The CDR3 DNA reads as TGTGCCAGCAGTTTTAAAGCTCTCGCGGGGGGTTTCTTAGAGCAGTACTTC.

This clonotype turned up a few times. CDR3 DNA: TGCAGTGCTAGGGGAGCGAATTCACCCCTCCACTTT. Its protein is CSARGANSPLHF. The chain has TRBV20-1 and TRBJ1-6; D is unresolved. The germline V and J ends were trimmed by 3 bases and 7 bases, with 7 bases remaining between them. This CDR3 region has 12 residues. The germline V gene encodes CDR1 DFQATT and CDR2 SNEGSKA (reference sequence).

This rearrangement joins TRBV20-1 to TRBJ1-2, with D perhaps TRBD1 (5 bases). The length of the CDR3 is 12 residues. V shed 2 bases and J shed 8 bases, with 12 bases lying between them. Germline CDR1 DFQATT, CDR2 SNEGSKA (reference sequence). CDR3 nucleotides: TGCAGTGCTAGATTTGGAGACAGCGGCTACACCTTC. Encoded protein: CSARFGDSGYTF.

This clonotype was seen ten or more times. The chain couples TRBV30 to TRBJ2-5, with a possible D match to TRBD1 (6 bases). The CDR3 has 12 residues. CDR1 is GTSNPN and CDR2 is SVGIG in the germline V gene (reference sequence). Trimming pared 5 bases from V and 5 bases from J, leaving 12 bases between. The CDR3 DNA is TGTGCCTGGTCTGGGGGCGGGGAGACCCAGTACTTC. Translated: CAWSGGGETQYF.

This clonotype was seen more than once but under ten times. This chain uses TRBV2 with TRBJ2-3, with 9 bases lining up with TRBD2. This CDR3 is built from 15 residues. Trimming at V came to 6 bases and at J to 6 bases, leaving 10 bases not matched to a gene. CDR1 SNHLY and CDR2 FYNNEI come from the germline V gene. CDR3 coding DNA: TGTGCCAGCAGCTGGTTAGGCGGGGGGGCCGATACGCAGTATTTT. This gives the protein CASSWLGGGADTQYF.

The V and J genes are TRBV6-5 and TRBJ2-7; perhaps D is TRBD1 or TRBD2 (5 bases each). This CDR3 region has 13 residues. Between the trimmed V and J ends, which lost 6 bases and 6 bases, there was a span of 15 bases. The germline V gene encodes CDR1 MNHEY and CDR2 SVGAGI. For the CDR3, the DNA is TGTGCCAGCAGACCGGGACCTAGCTTCGAGCAGTACTTC. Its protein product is CASRPGPSFEQYF.

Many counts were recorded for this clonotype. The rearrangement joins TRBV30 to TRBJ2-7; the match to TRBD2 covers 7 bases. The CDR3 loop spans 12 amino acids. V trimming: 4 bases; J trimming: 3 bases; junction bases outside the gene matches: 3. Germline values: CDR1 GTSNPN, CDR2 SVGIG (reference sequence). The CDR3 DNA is TGTGCCTGGAAGGGAGGGTTCTACGAGCAGTACTTC. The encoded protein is CAWKGGFYEQYF.

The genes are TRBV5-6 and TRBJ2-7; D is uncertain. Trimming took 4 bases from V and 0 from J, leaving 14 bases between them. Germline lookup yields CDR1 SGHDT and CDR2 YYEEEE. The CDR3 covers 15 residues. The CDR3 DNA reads TGTGCCAGCAGCCAAGCCGCCAGGAGCTCCTACGAGCAGTACTTC. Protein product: CASSQAARSSYEQYF.

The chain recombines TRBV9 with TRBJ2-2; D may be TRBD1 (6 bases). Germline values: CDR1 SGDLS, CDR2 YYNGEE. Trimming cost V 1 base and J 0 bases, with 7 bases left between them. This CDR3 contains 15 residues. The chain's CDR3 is CASSVQGTNTGELFF. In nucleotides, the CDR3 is TGTGCCAGCAGCGTACAGGGGACGAACACCGGGGAGCTGTTTTTT.

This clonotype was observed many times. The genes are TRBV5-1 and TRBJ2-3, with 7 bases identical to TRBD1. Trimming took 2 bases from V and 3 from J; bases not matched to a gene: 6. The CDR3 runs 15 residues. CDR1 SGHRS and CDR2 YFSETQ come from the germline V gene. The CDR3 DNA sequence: TGCGCCAGCAGCTTCACAGGGGCGCAGACAGATACGCAGTATTTT. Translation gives CASSFTGAQTDTQYF.

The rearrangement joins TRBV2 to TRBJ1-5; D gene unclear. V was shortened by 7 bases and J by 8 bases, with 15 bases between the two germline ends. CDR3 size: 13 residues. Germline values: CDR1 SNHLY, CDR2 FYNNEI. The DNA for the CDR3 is TGTGCCAGCACCGACCTAGTAGGGAAGCCCCAGCATTTT. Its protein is CASTDLVGKPQHF.

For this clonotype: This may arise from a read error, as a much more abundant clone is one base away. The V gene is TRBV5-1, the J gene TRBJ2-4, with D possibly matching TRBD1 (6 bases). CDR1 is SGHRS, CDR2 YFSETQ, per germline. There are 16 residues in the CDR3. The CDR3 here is CTSSPGRDIAKNIQYF. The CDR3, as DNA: TGCACCAGCAGCCCAGGCAGGGACATAGCCAAAAACATTCAGTACTTC.

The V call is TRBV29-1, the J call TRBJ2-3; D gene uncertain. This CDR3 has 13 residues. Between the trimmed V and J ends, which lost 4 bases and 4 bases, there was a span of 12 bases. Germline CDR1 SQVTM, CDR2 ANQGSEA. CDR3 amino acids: CSVGYLRADTQYF. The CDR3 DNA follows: TGCAGCGTTGGGTATCTCAGAGCAGATACGCAGTATTTT.

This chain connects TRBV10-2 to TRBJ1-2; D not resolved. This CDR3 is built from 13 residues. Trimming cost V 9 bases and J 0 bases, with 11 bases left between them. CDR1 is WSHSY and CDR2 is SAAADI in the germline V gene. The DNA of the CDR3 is TGCGCCAGTAACCCGGGAGCTAACTATGGCTACACCTTC. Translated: CASNPGANYGYTF.

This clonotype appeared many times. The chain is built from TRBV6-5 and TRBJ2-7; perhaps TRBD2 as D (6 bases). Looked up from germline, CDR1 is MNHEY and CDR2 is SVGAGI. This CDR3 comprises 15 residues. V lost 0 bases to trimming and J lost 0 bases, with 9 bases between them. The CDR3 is CASSYSRGLSYEQYF. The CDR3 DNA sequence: TGTGCCAGCAGTTACTCCCGGGGACTCTCCTACGAGCAGTACTTC.

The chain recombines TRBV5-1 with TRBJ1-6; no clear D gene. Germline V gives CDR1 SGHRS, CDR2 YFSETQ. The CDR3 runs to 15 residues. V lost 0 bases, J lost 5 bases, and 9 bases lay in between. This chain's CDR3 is CASSLAAVNNSPLHF. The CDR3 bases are TGCGCCAGCAGCTTGGCGGCAGTCAATAATTCACCCCTCCACTTT.

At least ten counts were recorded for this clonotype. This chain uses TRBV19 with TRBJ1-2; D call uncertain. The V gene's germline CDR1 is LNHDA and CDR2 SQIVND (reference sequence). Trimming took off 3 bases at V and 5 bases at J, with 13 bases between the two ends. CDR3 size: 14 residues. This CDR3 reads CASSMGRNPYGYTF. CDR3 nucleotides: TGTGCCAGTAGTATGGGCAGGAATCCTTATGGCTACACCTTC.

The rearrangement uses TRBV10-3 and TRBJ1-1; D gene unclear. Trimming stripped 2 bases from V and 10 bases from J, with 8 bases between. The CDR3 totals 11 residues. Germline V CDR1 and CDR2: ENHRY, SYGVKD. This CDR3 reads CAISELGRAFF. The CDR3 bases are TGTGCCATCAGTGAGCTTGGCCGAGCTTTCTTT.

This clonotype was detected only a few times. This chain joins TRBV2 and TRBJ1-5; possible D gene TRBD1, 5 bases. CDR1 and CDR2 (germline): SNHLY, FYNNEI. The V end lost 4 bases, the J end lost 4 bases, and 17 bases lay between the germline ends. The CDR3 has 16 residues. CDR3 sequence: CASSAMRTSGNQPQHF. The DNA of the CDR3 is TGTGCCAGCAGTGCGATGCGGACATCAGGGAATCAGCCCCAGCATTTT.

CDR3: CAISEGDDSNEQFF. The DNA for the CDR3 is TGTGCCATCAGTGAGGGGGATGACTCCAATGAGCAGTTCTTC. The genes are TRBV10-3 and TRBJ2-1; the D is unclear. Germline CDR1 and CDR2: ENHRY and SYGVKD. V was pared by 2 bases and J by 6 bases, with 11 bases between. The length of the CDR3 is 14 residues.

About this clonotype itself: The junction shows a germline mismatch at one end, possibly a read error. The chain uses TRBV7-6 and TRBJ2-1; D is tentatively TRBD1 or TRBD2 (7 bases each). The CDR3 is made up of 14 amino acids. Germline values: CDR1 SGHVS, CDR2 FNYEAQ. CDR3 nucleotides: TGTGCCGGCAGCCAGGGGGGGTTGGGCAATGAGCAGTTCTTC. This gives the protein CAGSQGGLGNEQFF.

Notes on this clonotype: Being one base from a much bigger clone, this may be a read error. The CDR3 DNA sequence: TGTGCCAGCAGCCCGAATATGGATTCTGAAGCTTTCTTT. Translating gives CASSPNMDSEAFF. The genes are TRBV3-1 and TRBJ1-1; no clear D. V was shortened by 4 bases and J by 6 bases, with 12 bases between the two germline ends. The CDR3 loop spans 13 amino acids. CDR1 and CDR2 (germline): LGHDT, YNNKEL (reference sequence).

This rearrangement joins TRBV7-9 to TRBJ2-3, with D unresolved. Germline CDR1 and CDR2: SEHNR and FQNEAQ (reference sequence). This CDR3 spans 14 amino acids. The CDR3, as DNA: TGTGGGAGCAGTGAGGCAGACACCACAGATACGCAGTATTTT. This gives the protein CGSSEADTTDTQYF.

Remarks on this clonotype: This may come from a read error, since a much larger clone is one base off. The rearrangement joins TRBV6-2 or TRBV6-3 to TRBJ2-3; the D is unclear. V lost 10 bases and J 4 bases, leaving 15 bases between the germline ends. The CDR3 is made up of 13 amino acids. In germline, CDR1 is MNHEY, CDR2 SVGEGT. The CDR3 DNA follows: TGTGCCATCTCTTCCCTTCCAGCAGATACGCAGTATTTT. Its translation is CAISSLPADTQYF.

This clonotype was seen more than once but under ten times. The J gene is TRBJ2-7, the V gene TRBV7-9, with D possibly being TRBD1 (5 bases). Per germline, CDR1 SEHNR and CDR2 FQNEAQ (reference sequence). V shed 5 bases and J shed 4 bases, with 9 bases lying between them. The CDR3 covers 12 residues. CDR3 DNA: TGTGCCAGCAGCCAGGCAGGGTACGAGCAGTACTTC. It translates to CASSQAGYEQYF. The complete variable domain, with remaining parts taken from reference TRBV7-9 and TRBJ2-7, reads DTGVSQNPRHKITKRGQNVTFRCDPISEHNRLYWYRQTLGQGPEFLTYFQNEAQLEKSRLLSDRFSAERPKGSFSTLEIQRTEQGDSAMYLCASSQAGYEQYFGPGTRLTVT.

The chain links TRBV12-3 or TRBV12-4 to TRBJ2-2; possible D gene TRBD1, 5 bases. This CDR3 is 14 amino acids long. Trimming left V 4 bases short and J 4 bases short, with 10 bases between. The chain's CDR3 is CASSSGIVTGELFF. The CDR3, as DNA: TGTGCCAGCAGTTCAGGGATAGTCACCGGGGAGCTGTTTTTT.

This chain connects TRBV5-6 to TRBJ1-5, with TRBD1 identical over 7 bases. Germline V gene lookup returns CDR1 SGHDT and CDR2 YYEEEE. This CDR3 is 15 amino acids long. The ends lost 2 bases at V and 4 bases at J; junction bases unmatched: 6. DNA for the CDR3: TGTGCCAGCAGCTTACGGTCAGGGGGGAATCAGCCCCAGCATTTT. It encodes CASSLRSGGNQPQHF.

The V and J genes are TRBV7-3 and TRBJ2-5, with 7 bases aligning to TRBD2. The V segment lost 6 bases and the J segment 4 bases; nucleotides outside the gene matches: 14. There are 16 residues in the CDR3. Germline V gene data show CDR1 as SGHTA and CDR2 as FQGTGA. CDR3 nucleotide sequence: TGTGCCAGCAGTTCCCGACGGGCGGGGGAAGGAGAGACCCAGTACTTC. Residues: CASSSRRAGEGETQYF.